This T cell receptor (beta chain) was sequenced in a study of memory CD4+ T cells and cytomegalovirus serostatus. The sort gate was single viable CD3+CD4+CD8-CD45RO+ cells for memory CD4+ T cells. After thawing, CD4+ T cells were positively selected. V shed 4 bases, J shed 3 bases, and the junction held 4 bases outside the gene matches. CDR1 and CDR2 (germline): SGHVS, FQNEAQ. CDR3 size: 15 residues. Clones were sequenced by immunoSEQ multiplex PCR, and TCRdb holds only the in-frame ones, with some missing. The table has fewer than 35,000 clones, around 72% seen once. The receptor was derived from an adult in good health and CMV-seronegative. The rearrangement joins TRBV7-8 to TRBJ2-1; TRBD2 matches at 9 bases. Sequencing was done on a sample of memory CD4+ T cells from blood. The DNA for the CDR3 is TGTGCCAGCAGCTCAGGTAGCGGGGGCTACAATGAGCAGTTCTTC. Protein sequence: CASSSGSGGYNEQFF.